Listed below are T cell receptor beta chains from one sample, sequenced in a study of T cells in Graves' hyperthyroidism and ophthalmopathy. TCRdb re-derived calls from the multiplex PCR reads in MiXCR, one entry per CDR3 protein. The sample has about 510,000 distinct CDR3 sequences, around 50% seen once. The sequenced material came from peripheral blood or thyroid tissue (not recorded which). All receptors derive from an adult woman with Graves' disease, either hyperthyroidism or ophthalmopathy (not recorded which). Each CDR3 is given with its conserved first and last residue. Fields, in order: J gene, clone size, D gene, V gene, CDR3 DNA, CDR3 protein. D genes are given only for firm matches. Clone size, where shown, is once, few, many, or a class for clones that have expanded.

J: TRBJ1-5
size: many
D: TRBD1
V: TRBV19
DNA: TGTGCCAGTAGCTTACAGGGGACTAATCAGCCCCAGCATTTT
CDR3: CASSLQGTNQPQHF

J: TRBJ2-7
size: many
D: TRBD2
V: TRBV20-1
DNA: TGCAGTGCTAGCCTAGCGGGACTTCCCTACGAGCAGTACTTC
CDR3: CSASLAGLPYEQYF

J: TRBJ2-7
size: NA
D: NA
V: TRBV12-3/TRBV12-4
DNA: TGTGCCAGCTCACCTTCCCAAAGCTCCTACGAGCAGTACTTC
CDR3: CASSPSQSSYEQYF

J: TRBJ2-7
size: NA
D: NA
V: TRBV20-1
DNA: TGCAGTGCTAGTAAGGTTACGGTCTCCTACGAGCAGTACTTC
CDR3: CSASKVTVSYEQYF

J: TRBJ1-3
size: many
D: NA
V: TRBV29-1
DNA: TGCAGCGCCGAAGGACAGCCAGGAAACACCATATATTTT
CDR3: CSAEGQPGNTIYF

J: TRBJ2-7
size: NA
D: TRBD1
V: TRBV12-3/TRBV12-4
DNA: TGTGCCAGCAGGGGTGGGACAGGCGATTTTGCGCAGTACTTC
CDR3: CASRGGTGDFAQYF

J: TRBJ1-6
size: NA
D: TRBD1
V: TRBV2
DNA: TGTGCCAGCAAGAGGGACAGGGTTCACTTT
CDR3: CASKRDRVHF

J: TRBJ2-7
size: NA
D: TRBD1
V: TRBV7-9
DNA: TGTGCCAGCAGTTTACCGGACAGGCTCTACGAGCAGTACTTC
CDR3: CASSLPDRLYEQYF

J: TRBJ2-7
size: NA
D: TRBD2
V: TRBV20-1
DNA: TGCAGTGCTAGTGGTCGGGAGCGGGGGTTCTACGAGCAGTACTTC
CDR3: CSASGRERGFYEQYF

J: TRBJ1-2
size: NA
D: TRBD1
V: TRBV20-1
DNA: TGCAGTGCTAGGTCTAATTGGGGACAGGGAACAGATGGCTACACCTTC
CDR3: CSARSNWGQGTDGYTF

J: TRBJ1-1
size: few
D: NA
V: TRBV29-1
DNA: TGCAGCGTTAACAGGGTCGGAGGGTTGACTGAAGCTTTCTTT
CDR3: CSVNRVGGLTEAFF

J: TRBJ1-2
size: many
D: NA
V: TRBV29-1
DNA: TGCAGCGTTGCCCGTGGCTACACCTTC
CDR3: CSVARGYTF

J: TRBJ2-7
size: NA
D: NA
V: TRBV7-6
DNA: TGTGCCAGCAGCACCGCACTAGGCGAGCAGTACTTC
CDR3: CASSTALGEQYF

J: TRBJ2-2
size: many
D: NA
V: TRBV5-5
DNA: TGTGCCAGCAGCCTCGATTACACCGGGGAGCTGTTTTTT
CDR3: CASSLDYTGELFF

J: TRBJ1-5
size: few
D: TRBD1
V: TRBV7-8
DNA: TGTGCCAGCAGCTTACGCAGGGGGTCCAATCAGCCCCAGCATTTT
CDR3: CASSLRRGSNQPQHF

J: TRBJ1-1
size: many
D: NA
V: TRBV19
DNA: TGTGCCAGTAGTAAACTGACGAACACTGAAGCTTTCTTT
CDR3: CASSKLTNTEAFF

J: TRBJ2-2
size: NA
D: NA
V: TRBV24-1
DNA: TGTGCCACCAGTGATTTCCGGGACCTTAACACCGGGGAGCTGTTTTTT
CDR3: CATSDFRDLNTGELFF

J: TRBJ2-3
size: NA
D: TRBD2
V: TRBV15
DNA: TGTGCCACCAGCAGAGAAGGCGGGAGGGCAACAGATACGCAGTATTTT
CDR3: CATSREGGRATDTQYF

J: TRBJ1-1
size: NA
D: NA
V: TRBV19
DNA: TGTGCCAGTAGTATATGGGCTGAAGCTTTCTTT
CDR3: CASSIWAEAFF

J: TRBJ1-2
size: NA
D: TRBD1
V: TRBV10-3
DNA: TGTGCCATCAGTGAGGGGACAGGACACTATGGCTACACCTTC
CDR3: CAISEGTGHYGYTF

J: TRBJ1-3
size: NA
D: TRBD1
V: TRBV12-3/TRBV12-4
DNA: TGTGCCAGCAGTAGGGACAGGGGCAAGGACACCATATATTTT
CDR3: CASSRDRGKDTIYF

J: TRBJ1-5
size: NA
D: NA
V: TRBV10-3
DNA: TGTGCCATCAGTGAGTCGGGGGGTAAGAGCAATCAGCCCCAGCATTTT
CDR3: CAISESGGKSNQPQHF

J: TRBJ2-7
size: NA
D: TRBD2
V: TRBV4-1
DNA: TGCGCCAGCAGCCTAAGGACTAGCGGGTACGAGCAGTACTTC
CDR3: CASSLRTSGYEQYF

J: TRBJ1-3
size: many
D: TRBD1
V: TRBV7-3
DNA: TGTGCCAGCGGTTACAGGGGCCGCTCTGGAAACACCATATATTTT
CDR3: CASGYRGRSGNTIYF

J: TRBJ1-5
size: NA
D: NA
V: TRBV25-1
DNA: TGTGCCAGCAGTAACGAAGGGGGTCGGCAGCCCCAGCATTTT
CDR3: CASSNEGGRQPQHF

J: TRBJ1-2
size: many
D: NA
V: TRBV14
DNA: TGTGCCAGCAGCCAAGATGGTGGAAGCTATGGCTACACCTTC
CDR3: CASSQDGGSYGYTF

J: TRBJ2-3
size: many
D: TRBD2
V: TRBV20-1
DNA: TGCAGTGCACCGACTAGCGGACGAGATACGCAGTATTTT
CDR3: CSAPTSGRDTQYF

J: TRBJ2-2
size: many
D: NA
V: TRBV19
DNA: TGTGCCAGTAGTATCGGGACTCAGAACACCGGGGAGCTGTTTTTT
CDR3: CASSIGTQNTGELFF

J: TRBJ1-5
size: many
D: NA
V: TRBV4-1
DNA: TGCGCCAGCAGCCAAGTGTGGGGACTGAGCAATCAGCCCCAGCATTTT
CDR3: CASSQVWGLSNQPQHF

J: TRBJ1-5
size: once
D: NA
V: TRBV7-2
DNA: TGTGCCAGCAGCTTTTCGGGACCCACGGGGGGTCAGCCCCGGCATTTT
CDR3: CASSFSGPTGGQPRHF

J: TRBJ1-3
size: NA
D: NA
V: TRBV11-2
DNA: TGTGCCAGCAGCTCCCCAGGCAGGGGAGCTGGAAACACCATATATTTT
CDR3: CASSSPGRGAGNTIYF

J: TRBJ2-2
size: NA
D: NA
V: TRBV7-2
DNA: TGTGCCAGCGGCCCCCCAGCGGTAGTCGGGGAGCTGTTTTTT
CDR3: CASGPPAVVGELFF